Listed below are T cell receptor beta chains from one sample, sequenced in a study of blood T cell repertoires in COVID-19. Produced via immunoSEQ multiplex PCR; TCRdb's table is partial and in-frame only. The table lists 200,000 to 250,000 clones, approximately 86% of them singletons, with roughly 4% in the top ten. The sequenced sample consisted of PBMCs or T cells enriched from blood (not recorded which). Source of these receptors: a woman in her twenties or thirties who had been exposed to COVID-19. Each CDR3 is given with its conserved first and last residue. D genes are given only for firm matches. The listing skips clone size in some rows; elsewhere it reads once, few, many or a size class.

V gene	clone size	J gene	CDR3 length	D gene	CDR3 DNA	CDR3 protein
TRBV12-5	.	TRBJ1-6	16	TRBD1	TGTGCTAGTGGTTTGGTAGTCGGACAGGGCAATTCACCCCTCCACTTT	CASGLVVGQGNSPLHF
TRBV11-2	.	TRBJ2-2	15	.	TGTGCCAGCAGCTCTTCCCCTACAGGGTTGGGGGAGCTGTTTTTT	CASSSSPTGLGELFF
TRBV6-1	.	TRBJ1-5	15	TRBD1	TGTGCCAGCAGTGAAAACAGGGGGGGCAATCAGCCCCAGCATTTT	CASSENRGGNQPQHF
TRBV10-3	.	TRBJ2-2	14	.	TGTGCCATCAGTGAGGGGGAGATCACCGGGGAGCTGTTTTTT	CAISEGEITGELFF
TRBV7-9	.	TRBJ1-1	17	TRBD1	TGTGCCAGCAGCTTGGCGGACAGGCCTACATCGAACACTGAAGCTTTCTTT	CASSLADRPTSNTEAFF
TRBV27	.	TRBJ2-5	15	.	TGTGCCAGCAGTGCGCGGGTCCGGAGAGGGGAGACCCAGTACTTC	CASSARVRRGETQYF
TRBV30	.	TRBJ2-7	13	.	TGTGCCTGGAGTCGTAACTTAGCCTACGAGCAGTACTTC	CAWSRNLAYEQYF
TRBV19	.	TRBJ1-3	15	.	TGTGCCAGTATACGGATGACTGGTGGAGGAAACACCATATATTTT	CASIRMTGGGNTIYF
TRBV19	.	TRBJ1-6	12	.	TGTGCCAGTAGTAAGCCTCGTTCACCCCTCCACTTT	CASSKPRSPLHF
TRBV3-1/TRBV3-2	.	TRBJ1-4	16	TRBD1	TGTGCCAGCAGCCTAGGAGTGGGACAGGGGGAGGAAAAACTGTTTTTT	CASSLGVGQGEEKLFF
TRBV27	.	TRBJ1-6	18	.	TGTGCCAGCAGCTACAATAATGAGTCTCCCAGGAGGACTTCACCCCTCCACTTT	CASSYNNESPRRTSPLHF
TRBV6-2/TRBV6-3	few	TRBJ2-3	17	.	TGTGCCAGCAGTTACTCCCGAGGGGACTTGATGACAGATACGCAGTATTTT	CASSYSRGDLMTDTQYF
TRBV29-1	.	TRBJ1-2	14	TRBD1	TGCAGCGTTGCAAGGGACAGTGCTAACTATGGCTACACCTTC	CSVARDSANYGYTF
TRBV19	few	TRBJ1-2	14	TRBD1	TGTGCCAGTGCGGACAGGGTCGGTTTTAGTGGCTACACCTTC	CASADRVGFSGYTF
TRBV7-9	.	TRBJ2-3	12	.	TGTGCCAGCAGCCGGAGAGAAGATACGCAGTATTTT	CASSRREDTQYF
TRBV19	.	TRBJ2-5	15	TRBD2	TGTGCCAGTAGTAGGAGGACTAGCCTCCAAGAGACCCAGTACTTC	CASSRRTSLQETQYF
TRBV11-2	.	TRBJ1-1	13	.	TGTGCCAGCAGCTTAAAATTAAACACTGAAGCTTTCTTT	CASSLKLNTEAFF
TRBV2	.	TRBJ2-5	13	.	TGTGCCAGCACCCGAGGCTTCCAAGAGACCCAGTACTTC	CASTRGFQETQYF
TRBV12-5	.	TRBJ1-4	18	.	TGTGCTAGTGCCCTCCCCCCCTGGAGGGGAGGGGAGAGTGAAAAACTGTTTTTT	CASALPPWRGGESEKLFF
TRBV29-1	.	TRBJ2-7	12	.	TGCAGCGTTGAAGGGGAGAACTACGAGCAGTACTTC	CSVEGENYEQYF
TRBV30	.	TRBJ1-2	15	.	TGTGCCTGGAGTGTAAGTGGCGGGGCCTTCTATGGCTACACCTTC	CAWSVSGGAFYGYTF
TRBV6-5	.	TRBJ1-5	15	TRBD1	TGTGCCAGCAGTACCGGGACAGGGGGAATTCAGCCCCAGCATTTT	CASSTGTGGIQPQHF
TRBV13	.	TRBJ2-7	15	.	TGTGCCAGCAGCTCAGAGACAGAGAGCTCCTACGAGCAGTACTTC	CASSSETESSYEQYF
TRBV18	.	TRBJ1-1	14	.	TGTGCCAGCTCACAAGAAAGGGGGACCACTGAAGCTTTCTTT	CASSQERGTTEAFF
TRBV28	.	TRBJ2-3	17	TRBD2	TGTGCCAGCAGTTCGGGGGGTAGCAGACGCGTGGCAGATACGCAGTATTTT	CASSSGGSRRVADTQYF
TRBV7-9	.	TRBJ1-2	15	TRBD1	TGTGCCAGCAGCTCGCGTGACAGGGAGTGGTATGGCTACACCTTC	CASSSRDREWYGYTF